This T cell receptor (beta chain) was observed in a study of blood T cell repertoires in COVID-19. As for the study in general: Italy, Spain and the United States were the sources of the convalescent and acute COVID-19 samples.

This clone was seen a handful of times. Clones were sequenced by immunoSEQ multiplex PCR, and TCRdb holds only the in-frame ones, with some missing. The repertoire holds some 50,000 clones, with about 87% as singletons. Losses at the gene ends were 10 bases for V and 2 bases for J; bases not matched to a gene: 7. In germline, CDR1 is MNHEY, CDR2 SVGAGI. This CDR3 comprises 13 residues. Followed over time, Seattle patients had been enrolled while infection was active. Sequenced material: peripheral blood. The clonotype originates from a woman aged 80 or over with COVID-19, enrolled during active disease. The chain has TRBV6-5 and TRBJ2-7; 8 bases agree with TRBD1. This chain's CDR3 is CAIGTGGPYEQYF. DNA for the CDR3: TGTGCCATTGGGACAGGTGGGCCCTACGAGCAGTACTTC.